This record concerns one T cell receptor (beta chain) sequence. The authors' processing: Amplification from reference gene primers served as the basis for estimated nucleated cell counts. This table comes from immunoSEQ multiplex PCR, and its TCRdb copy is limited to in-frame clones, with some not included. V and J calls and clone size follow that table, whereas D and trimming were derived from the DNA. The repertoire holds 75,000 or so clones, with 75% to 90% as singletons. The data originate from a study of blood T cell repertoires in COVID-19. Study context: The study drew acute and convalescent COVID-19 samples from the United States, Italy and Spain. PBMCs, B-cell-depleted T cells, or T cells were the source of the cDNA or gDNA that made up the material.

This CDR3 has 15 amino acids. From germline, CDR1 is MNHEY and CDR2 SVGEGT. The germline V and J ends were trimmed by 7 bases and 2 bases, with 17 bases remaining between them. Material for sequencing was peripheral blood. The source is a man aged 55 to 69 with active or convalescent COVID-19. This chain links TRBV6-2 or TRBV6-3 with TRBJ2-5; the D gene is possibly TRBD2 (5 bases). Here the CDR3 reads CASTPGRAFQETQYF. CDR3 DNA sequence: TGTGCCAGCACCCCCGGGCGGGCTTTTCAAGAGACCCAGTACTTC.